The present TCR beta chain was sequenced within a study of regulatory T cells in long-lasting Graves disease. Whole-study results and caveats: TRBV28, TRBJ1-2 and TRBJ2-5 were segments that persistent disease favored.

This clonotype was observed a handful of times. Its antigen is as yet unknown. The CDR3 is made up of 13 amino acids. The V gene's germline CDR1 is SQVTM and CDR2 ANQGSEA. Trimming took 8 bases from V and 1 from J; bases not matched to a gene: 3. Arm-PCR with iRepertoire HTBI primers amplified the CDR3 regions for these TCR beta libraries. How the authors handled the data: About 60 TRBV and around 15 TRBJ segments were identified across samples. TCRdb ran MiXCR on the multiplex PCR reads and lists one entry per CDR3 protein. The V and J calls reflect TCRdb's pipeline rather than the authors' work. The repertoire consists of about 500,000 distinct CDR3 sequences, with 15% to 20% occurring once and the leading ten covering about 12%. Described time point: newly diagnosed GD, antithyroid drugs for less than 3 months. There was RNA extracted from PBMCs, and the TCR library was made from it. This same sample was also taken into another study, of T cells in Graves' hyperthyroidism and ophthalmopathy.

Sequenced here: peripheral blood mononuclear cells (PBMCs), sampled at new diagnosis, from a patient treated with antithyroid drugs. The chain joins TRBV29-1 to TRBJ2-7; 12 nucleotides match TRBD2. The sequence was obtained from a man in his forties or fifties with Graves disease. Here the CDR3 DNA reads TGCAGCATTGGACTAGCGGGATCCTACGAGCAGTACTTC. Translated, it gives CSIGLAGSYEQYF.